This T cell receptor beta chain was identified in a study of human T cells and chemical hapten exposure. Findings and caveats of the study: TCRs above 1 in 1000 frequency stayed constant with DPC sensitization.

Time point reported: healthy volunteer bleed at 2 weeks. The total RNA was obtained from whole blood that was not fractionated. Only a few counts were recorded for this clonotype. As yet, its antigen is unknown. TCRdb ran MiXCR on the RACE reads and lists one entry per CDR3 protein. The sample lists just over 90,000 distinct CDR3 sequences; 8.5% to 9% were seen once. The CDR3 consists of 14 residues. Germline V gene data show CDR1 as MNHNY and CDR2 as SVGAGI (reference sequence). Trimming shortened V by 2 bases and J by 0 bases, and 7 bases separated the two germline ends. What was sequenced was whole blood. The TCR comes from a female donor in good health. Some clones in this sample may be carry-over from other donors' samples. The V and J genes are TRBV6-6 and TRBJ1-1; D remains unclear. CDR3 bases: TGTGCCAGCAGTTACAGAGACATGAACACTGAAGCTTTCTTT. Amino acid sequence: CASSYRDMNTEAFF.